The 28 T cell receptor beta chains given below trace back to one sample, sequenced in a study of T cell responses to AZD1222 COVID-19 vaccine. Using immunoSEQ multiplex PCR, the repertoire was profiled, and TCRdb retains in-frame clones only, with some absent. The profile shows tens of thousands of clones, 70% to 90% of them singletons. The input for sequencing was peripheral blood, taken on day 0 of AZD1222 vaccination. These receptors were collected from an adult in good health.

This clone was detected a few times. This chain uses TRBV12-3 or TRBV12-4 with TRBJ1-3; D unclear. The V end lost 8 bases, the J end lost 0 bases, and 8 bases lay between the germline ends. The CDR3 length is 13 residues. The CDR3 nucleotides are TGTGCCAGCGGAGGTATCTCTGGAAACACCATATATTTT. This gives the protein CASGGISGNTIYF.

V usage is TRBV11-2 and J usage is TRBJ2-7; no reliable D call. This CDR3 region has 13 residues. The ends were cut back, 5 bases at V and 3 bases at J, with 11 bases in the middle. Germline loops: CDR1 SGHAT, CDR2 FQNNGV. CDR3 in amino acids: CASSDTRFYEQYV. CDR3 DNA: TGTGCCAGCAGCGATACAAGGTTCTACGAGCAGTACGTC.

In this sample, this clone turned up once. This chain links TRBV3-1 (or the pseudogene TRBV3-2) with TRBJ1-2; 7 nucleotides agree with TRBD1. In germline, CDR1 is LGHDT, CDR2 YNNKEL (reference sequence). Losses at the gene ends were 0 bases for V and 7 bases for J; bases not matched to a gene: 8. The length of the CDR3 is 15 residues. The CDR3 region is CASSQDHRGRFGYTF. The CDR3 nucleotides read TGTGCCAGCAGCCAAGATCACAGGGGACGGTTTGGCTACACCTTC.

The rearrangement links TRBV6-1 to TRBJ1-5; 8 positions agree with TRBD1. This CDR3 has 18 residues. CDR1 and CDR2 (germline): MNHNS, SASEGT. V dropped 3 bases and J dropped 0; count of bases not matched to a gene: 10. CDR3 region: CASSEAQGGWDSNQPQHF. The DNA of the CDR3 is TGTGCCAGCAGTGAGGCACAGGGGGGATGGGATAGCAATCAGCCCCAGCATTTT.

The rearrangement uses TRBV6-5 and TRBJ2-1; TRBD1 agrees at 8 bases. With 4 bases clipped from V and 1 base from J, the junction kept 3 bases outside the gene matches. The CDR3 runs 15 residues. Germline V gives CDR1 MNHEY, CDR2 SVGAGI. The CDR3 region has the DNA TGTGCCAGCAGTTTCGACAGGGGATCCTACAATGAGCAGTTCTTC. Translation: CASSFDRGSYNEQFF.

J is TRBJ2-2 and V is TRBV3-1 (or the pseudogene TRBV3-2); the D is unclear. Trimming left V 0 bases short and J 6 bases short, with 11 bases between. CDR3 length: 15 residues. Germline V lookup: CDR1 LGHDT, CDR2 YNNKEL (reference sequence). The CDR3, as DNA: TGTGCCAGCAGCCAAGAGGCACTCTTATCCGGGGAGCTGTTTTTT. Amino acids: CASSQEALLSGELFF.

The chain employs TRBV11-2 and TRBJ2-2; D ambiguous. This CDR3 contains 13 residues. V gave up 0 bases and J gave up 4 bases, with 3 bases separating them. Germline V gene lookup returns CDR1 SGHAT and CDR2 FQNNGV. CDR3 in amino acids: CASSLDFTGELFF. The CDR3 coding sequence is TGTGCCAGCAGCTTAGATTTCACCGGGGAGCTGTTTTTT. Drawing the rest from reference TRBV11-2 and TRBJ2-2, the complete variable domain is EAGVAQSPRYKIIEKRQSVAFWCNPISGHATLYWYQQILGQGPKLLIQFQNNGVVDDSQLPKDRFSAERLKGVDSTLKIQPAKLEDSAVYLCASSLDFTGELFFGEGSRLTVL.

The chain has TRBV4-1 and TRBJ2-5; 8 nucleotides agree with TRBD1. Losses at the gene ends were 1 base for V and 4 bases for J; bases not matched to a gene: 5. CDR3 length equals 15 residues. Germline assignment: CDR1 MGHRA and CDR2 YSYEKL. The CDR3, as DNA: TGCGCCAGCAGCCAAGCTGACGGACAGGGAGAGACCCAGTACTTC. Residues: CASSQADGQGETQYF.

V is TRBV5-6 and J is TRBJ2-2; no clear D gene. The CDR3 runs 13 residues. Germline-derived CDR1 and CDR2 are SGHDT and YYEEEE. Trimming removed 1 base at V and 5 bases at J, with 6 bases between. The CDR3 DNA is TGTGCCAGCAGCTTGAGTGGGACCGGGGAGCTGTTTTTT. Amino acids: CASSLSGTGELFF.

The chain carries TRBV5-6 and TRBJ1-1; 9 nucleotides align to TRBD1. V was clipped by 4 bases and J by 6 bases; unmatched bases: 13. CDR3 length: 16 amino acids. CDR1 and CDR2 from the germline V gene are SGHDT and YYEEEE. CDR3 coding DNA: TGTGCCAGCAGCCCCGAGCTAGGGACAGGGTCTCCTGAAGCTTTCTTT. Translation gives CASSPELGTGSPEAFF.

The chain couples TRBV28 to TRBJ2-1; 9 bases are a match to TRBD2. The germline V gene encodes CDR1 MDHEN and CDR2 SYDVKM. Losses at the gene ends were 2 bases for V and 6 bases for J; bases not matched to a gene: 11. This CDR3 region has 17 residues. The CDR3 loop is CASSLGGGRVLGNEQFF. The CDR3 coding sequence is TGTGCCAGCAGTTTAGGTGGCGGGAGGGTTTTGGGCAATGAGCAGTTCTTC.

This clone was detected once. The chain carries TRBV6-5 and TRBJ2-1, with TRBD2 matching over 11 bases. The CDR3 runs to 15 residues. V lost 2 bases, J lost 5 bases, and 2 bases stayed unmatched. Germline CDR1 and CDR2: MNHEY and SVGAGI. CDR3 protein: CASSYGLAGNNEQFF. CDR3 DNA sequence: TGTGCCAGCAGTTACGGACTAGCGGGTAACAATGAGCAGTTCTTC.

This clone has just a few counts. The chain uses TRBV25-1 and TRBJ1-1; 9 positions match TRBD1. In germline, CDR1 is MGHDK, CDR2 SYGVNS. The CDR3 extends over 15 amino acids. The J segment lost 4 bases and the V segment lost 8 bases, leaving 11 bases of the junction unmatched. CDR3 sequence reads: CASRGQGWRGTEAFF. The CDR3, as DNA: TGTGCCAGCCGGGGACAGGGATGGCGGGGCACTGAAGCTTTCTTT.

The chain employs TRBV4-1 and TRBJ2-2, with TRBD2 matching 15 bases. With V trimmed by 4 bases and J by 4 bases, 1 base remained unmatched. Germline loops: CDR1 MGHRA, CDR2 YSYEKL. This CDR3 has 16 residues. The CDR3 spells CASSRGLAGGTGELFF. In DNA, the CDR3 is TGCGCCAGCAGCCGGGGACTAGCGGGAGGCACCGGGGAGCTGTTTTTT.

Only a few counts were recorded for this clone. The chain is built from TRBV28 and TRBJ2-7, with D unresolved. V was shortened by 6 bases and J by 2 bases, with 11 bases between the two germline ends. Germline-derived CDR1 and CDR2 are MDHEN and SYDVKM. The length of the CDR3 is 13 residues. Here the CDR3 DNA reads TGTGCCAGCAGGAAGACGGCGACCTACGAGCAGTACGTC. Its translation: CASRKTATYEQYV.

The CDR3: CASRPFPSRGCYEQYV. As DNA, the CDR3 is TGTGCAAGTCGCCCCTTCCCTTCTCGGGGTTGCTACGAGCAGTACGTC. The J gene is TRBJ2-7, the V gene TRBV12-2; TRBD2 was called by the table and not checked on the DNA. TRBV12-2 represents a pseudogene. This CDR3 is 16 amino acids long.

CDR3 sequence (DNA): TGTGCCAGCAGCCAACAGAGGACAGGGAACATGAACACTGAAGCTTTCTTT. Protein sequence: CASSQQRTGNMNTEAFF. This sequence joins TRBV3-1 (or the pseudogene TRBV3-2) and TRBJ1-1, with 8 bases identical to TRBD1. Germline lookup yields CDR1 LGHDT and CDR2 YNNKEL (reference sequence). Unmatched junction bases numbered 8, after V lost 2 bases and J lost 0 bases. This CDR3 is 17 amino acids long.

The gene calls are TRBV10-3 and TRBJ2-1; a possible D gene is TRBD2 (7 bases). V lost 7 bases, J lost 5 bases, and 18 bases lay in between. CDR3 length: 15 amino acids. Germline CDR1 reads ENHRY; CDR2 reads SYGVKD. In nucleotides, the CDR3 is TGTGCCATCACCGAGGGGGTAGCGGGCGACAATGAGCAGTTCTTC. Protein: CAITEGVAGDNEQFF.

This clone was detected once. This chain uses TRBV7-2 with TRBJ2-4; no definite D call. Germline V CDR1 and CDR2: SGHTA, FQGNSA. The germline V and J ends were trimmed by 1 base and 0 bases, with 10 bases remaining between them. This CDR3 spans 16 amino acids. The CDR3 nucleotides are TGTGCCAGCAGCTTAGTGCTCTCCCTAGCCAAAAACATTCAGTACTTC. This codes for CASSLVLSLAKNIQYF.

This sequence joins TRBV5-1 and TRBJ2-5, with TRBD2 identical over 12 bases. The CDR3 spans 15 residues. Per germline, CDR1 SGHRS and CDR2 YFSETQ. V shed 7 bases, J shed 5 bases, and the junction held 9 bases outside the gene matches. CDR3 nucleotides: TGCGCCAGCCGGACTAGCGGGATAGCGGGGGAGACCCAGTACTTC. This encodes CASRTSGIAGETQYF.

The gene calls are TRBV30 and TRBJ1-6, with a weak D call TRBD1 (6 bases). CDR3 length: 12 amino acids. V shed 6 bases and J shed 6 bases, with 9 bases lying between them. Germline V gene sequence: CDR1 GTSNPN, CDR2 SVGIG (reference sequence). For the CDR3, the DNA is TGTGCCTGTACAGGGTCTAATTCACCCCTCCACTTT. Translation gives CACTGSNSPLHF.

V gene TRBV5-5 combines with J gene TRBJ1-4; 7 nucleotides align to TRBD1. The CDR3 runs to 15 residues. The V gene's germline CDR1 is SGHKS and CDR2 YYEKEE (reference sequence). V gave up 4 bases and J gave up 3 bases; unmatched junction bases: 6. The CDR3 bases are TGTGCCAGCAGCACACCGCAGGGGGCTAATGAAAAACTGTTTTTT. Protein sequence: CASSTPQGANEKLFF.

This clone is a singleton in its sample. The gene calls are TRBV10-1 and TRBJ2-2; perhaps D is TRBD1 or TRBD2 (7 bases each). The CDR3 has 14 amino acids. Trimming took 5 bases from V and 5 from J, leaving 12 bases between them. Germline loops: CDR1 WNHNN, CDR2 SYGVQD (reference sequence). Here the CDR3 reads CASSTQGGTGELFF. In DNA form, the CDR3 reads TGCGCCAGCAGTACTCAGGGGGGGACCGGGGAGCTGTTTTTT.

A single count supports this clone. The DNA of the CDR3 is TGTGCCACCAGTGATACAGGGGTTCCTGAGCAGTTCTTC. Its translation is CATSDTGVPEQFF. This chain joins TRBV24-1 and TRBJ2-1; 7 nucleotides line up with TRBD1. The CDR3 loop spans 13 amino acids. Germline-derived CDR1 and CDR2 are KGHDR and SFDVKD. V gave up 3 bases and J gave up 9 bases; unmatched junction bases: 4.

This clone was recorded only once. The chain is built from TRBV11-1 and TRBJ2-7; 7 bases agree with TRBD2. The CDR3 loop spans 14 amino acids. The J segment lost 2 bases and the V segment lost 5 bases, leaving 6 bases of the junction unmatched. Germline CDR1 SGHAT, CDR2 FQDESV (reference sequence). The chain's CDR3 is CASSLGRRAYEQYF. For the CDR3, the DNA is TGTGCCAGCAGCCTCGGGAGGAGAGCCTACGAGCAGTACTTC.

This clone appeared a few times. The chain couples TRBV19 to TRBJ1-2, with D hard to call. Per the germline V gene, CDR1 is LNHDA and CDR2 is SQIVND (reference sequence). Trimming took 6 bases from V and 1 from J, leaving 18 bases between them. CDR3 length: 16 amino acids. The CDR3 DNA reads TGTGCCAGTAGCCGACCCGGACGGATGATTAACTATGGCTACACCTTC. This codes for CASSRPGRMINYGYTF. Together with reference TRBV19 and TRBJ1-2, the CDR3 gives the full variable domain: DGGITQSPKYLFRKEGQNVTLSCEQNLNHDAMYWYRQDPGQGLRLIYYSQIVNDFQKGDIAEGYSVSREKKESFPLTVTSAQKNPTAFYLCASSRPGRMINYGYTFGSGTRLTVV.

The V gene is TRBV19, the J gene TRBJ2-2; no clear D gene. Germline-derived CDR1 and CDR2 are LNHDA and SQIVND (reference sequence). The CDR3 runs to 14 residues. V lost 3 bases to trimming and J lost 6 bases, with 11 bases between them. The DNA for the CDR3 is TGTGCCAGTAGTATCCGAATCTGGGCCGGGGAGCTGTTTTTT. This encodes CASSIRIWAGELFF.

The V gene is TRBV12-3 or TRBV12-4, the J gene TRBJ1-1, with D hard to call. The length of the CDR3 is 13 residues. Trimming stripped 4 bases from V and 4 bases from J, with 10 bases between. CDR3 sequence reads: CASSWTVGTEAFF. The DNA of the CDR3 is TGTGCCAGCAGTTGGACCGTGGGCACTGAAGCTTTCTTT.